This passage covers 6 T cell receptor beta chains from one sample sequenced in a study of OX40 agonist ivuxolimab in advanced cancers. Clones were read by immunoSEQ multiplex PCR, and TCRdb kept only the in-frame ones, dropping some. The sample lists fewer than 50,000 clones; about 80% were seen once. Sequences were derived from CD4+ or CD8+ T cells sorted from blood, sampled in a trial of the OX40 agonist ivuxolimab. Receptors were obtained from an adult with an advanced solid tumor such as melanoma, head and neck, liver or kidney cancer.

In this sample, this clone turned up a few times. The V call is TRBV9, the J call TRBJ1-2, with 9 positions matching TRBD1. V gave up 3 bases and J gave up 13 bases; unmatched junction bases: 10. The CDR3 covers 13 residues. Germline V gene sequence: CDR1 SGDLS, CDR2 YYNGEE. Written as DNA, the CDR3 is TGTGCCAGCAGCGGGAGCGGGACAGGGCATCGCACCTTC. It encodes CASSGSGTGHRTF.

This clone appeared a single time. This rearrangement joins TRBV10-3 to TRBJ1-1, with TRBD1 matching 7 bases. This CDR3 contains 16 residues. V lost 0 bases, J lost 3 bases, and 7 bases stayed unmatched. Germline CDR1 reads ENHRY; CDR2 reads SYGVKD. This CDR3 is CAISESGIGGHTEAFF. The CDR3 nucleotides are TGTGCCATCAGTGAGTCGGGAATAGGGGGCCACACTGAAGCTTTCTTT.

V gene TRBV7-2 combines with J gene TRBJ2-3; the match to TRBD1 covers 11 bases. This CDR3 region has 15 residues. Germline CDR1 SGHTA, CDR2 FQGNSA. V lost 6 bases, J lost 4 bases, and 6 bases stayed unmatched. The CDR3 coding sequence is TGTGCCAGCAGATCAGGACAGGGGGCATCAGATACGCAGTATTTT. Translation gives CASRSGQGASDTQYF. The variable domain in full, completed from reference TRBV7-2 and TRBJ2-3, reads GAGVSQSPSNKVTEKGKDVELRCDPISGHTALYWYRQSLGQGLEFLIYFQGNSAPDKSGLPSDRFSAERTGGSVSTLTIQRTQQEDSAVYLCASRSGQGASDTQYFGPGTRLTVL.

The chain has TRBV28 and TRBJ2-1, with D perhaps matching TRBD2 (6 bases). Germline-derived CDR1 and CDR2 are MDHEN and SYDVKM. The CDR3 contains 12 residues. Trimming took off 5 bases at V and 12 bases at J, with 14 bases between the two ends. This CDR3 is CASSPGVLRQFF. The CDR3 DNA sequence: TGTGCCAGCAGTCCGGGGGTTCTGAGGCAGTTCTTC.

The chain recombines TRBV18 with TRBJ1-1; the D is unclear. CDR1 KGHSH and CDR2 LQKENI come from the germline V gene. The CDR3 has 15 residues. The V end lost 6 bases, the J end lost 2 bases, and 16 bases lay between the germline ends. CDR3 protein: CASSPRVNLNTEAFF. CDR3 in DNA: TGTGCCAGCTCTCCTAGGGTAAACCTAAACACTGAAGCTTTCTTT.

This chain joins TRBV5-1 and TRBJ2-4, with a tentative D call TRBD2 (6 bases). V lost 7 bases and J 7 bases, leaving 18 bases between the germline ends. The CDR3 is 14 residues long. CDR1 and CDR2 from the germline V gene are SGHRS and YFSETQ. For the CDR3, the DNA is TGCGCCAGCGGAGAAACGGGGGTAGGGAACATTCAGTACTTC. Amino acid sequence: CASGETGVGNIQYF. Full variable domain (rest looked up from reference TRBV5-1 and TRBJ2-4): KAGVTQTPRYLIKTRGQQVTLSCSPISGHRSVSWYQQTPGQGLQFLFEYFSETQRNKGNFPGRFSGRQFSNSRSEMNVSTLELGDSALYLCASGETGVGNIQYFGAGTRLSVL.